This TCR beta chain was recovered during a study of blood T cell repertoires in COVID-19. Study as a whole: Italy, Spain and the United States were the sources of the convalescent and acute COVID-19 samples. T cells, B-cell-depleted T cells, or PBMCs provided the cDNA or gDNA that served as material.

Enrollment of patients from Seattle took place during active infection, with longitudinal follow-up. In this sample, this clone turned up once. The assay was immunoSEQ multiplex PCR, and TCRdb's table has in-frame clones only and misses some. The repertoire holds some 290,000 clones, with around 91% as singletons. Germline V CDR1 and CDR2: SGHVS, FQNEAQ. The CDR3 covers 16 residues. The V end lost 5 bases, the J end lost 0 bases, and 11 bases lay between the germline ends. Input material: peripheral blood. The V and J genes are TRBV7-8 and TRBJ2-6; D remains ambiguous. This TCR came from a woman aged 40-49 years with COVID-19, enrolled during active disease. The CDR3 protein is CASSLTSVSGANVLTF. The CDR3 coding sequence is TGTGCCAGCAGCCTTACAAGTGTCTCTGGGGCCAACGTCCTGACTTTC.